This passage covers 7 T cell receptor beta chains from one sample sequenced in a study of CD8 T cells in Susac syndrome. An input of roughly 0.5 to 1 ug of RNA was subjected to reverse transcription using random hexamers. TCRdb independently ran MiXCR on the immunoSEQ multiplex PCR reads; one entry per CDR3 protein. This sample has 120,000 or so distinct CDR3 sequences; around 94% occur once, and the top ten carry approximately 0.22%. The source material was CD8+ T cells from PBMCs. The receptors originated from a human donor with Susac syndrome.

The gene calls are TRBV2 and TRBJ2-1; maybe TRBD1 (6 bases). The germline V gene encodes CDR1 SNHLY and CDR2 FYNNEI. The CDR3 is made up of 16 amino acids. The V end lost 0 bases, the J end lost 5 bases, and 14 bases lay between the germline ends. As DNA, the CDR3 is TGTGCCAGCAGTGAAGCGCGGCCGGCAGGGGACAATGAGCAGTTCTTC. This sequence encodes CASSEARPAGDNEQFF.

This clonotype showed up just once. This chain connects TRBV30 to TRBJ1-2, with a tentative D call TRBD1 (6 bases). Germline V lookup: CDR1 GTSNPN, CDR2 SVGIG (reference sequence). The length of the CDR3 is 11 residues. The CDR3 coding sequence is TGTGCTGAGGGGGTTCACTATGGCTACACCTTC. It is translated as CAEGVHYGYTF.

V and J are TRBV6-5 and TRBJ1-4; 11 bases fit TRBD1. The CDR3 is 15 residues long. The germline CDR1 and CDR2 sequences are MNHEY and SVGAGI. The trim removed 6 bases at V and 8 bases at J, leaving 8 bases unmatched. CDR3 region: CASSRGTGGREKLFF. For the CDR3, the DNA is TGTGCCAGCAGCCGAGGGACAGGGGGACGCGAAAAACTGTTTTTT.

This clonotype was recorded once. The gene calls are TRBV27 and TRBJ2-7; 7 bases line up with TRBD1. CDR1 MNHEY and CDR2 SMNVEV come from the germline V gene (reference sequence). V lost 5 bases to trimming and J lost 3 bases; unmatched junction nucleotides: 4. The CDR3 length is 13 residues. The DNA for the CDR3 is TGTGCCAGCAGTATCAGGGGGATCTACGAGCAGTACTTC. This translates into CASSIRGIYEQYF.

The chain couples TRBV9 to TRBJ2-7; D possibly corresponds to TRBD1 (7 bases). There are 15 residues in the CDR3. The V end lost 5 bases, the J end lost 2 bases, and 17 bases lay between the germline ends. Germline V gene sequence: CDR1 SGDLS, CDR2 YYNGEE. This CDR3 is CASSPRGQGAYEQYF. The CDR3 coding sequence is TGTGCCAGCAGTCCTCGGGGGCAGGGGGCCTACGAGCAGTACTTC.

The chain joins TRBV6-4 to TRBJ2-5; weak D call: TRBD1 (5 bases). This CDR3 has 13 amino acids. Germline CDR1 reads MRHNA; CDR2 reads SNTAGT. Trimming took 4 bases from V and 1 from J, leaving 7 bases between them. The CDR3 DNA is TGTGCCAGCAGTGCACAGGCCCAAGAGACCCAGTACTTC. Its protein is CASSAQAQETQYF.

The chain links TRBV20-1 to TRBJ1-2; D possibly corresponds to TRBD1 (6 bases). V was clipped by 3 bases and J by 4 bases, with 15 bases between them. In germline, CDR1 is DFQATT, CDR2 SNEGSKA (reference sequence). The CDR3 runs 14 residues. CDR3 amino acids: CSARGTLNPYGYTF. The CDR3 DNA is TGCAGTGCTAGGGGGACACTAAACCCCTATGGCTACACCTTC.